This passage covers 4 T cell receptor beta chains from one sample sequenced in a study of a mutant IDH1 vaccine in newly diagnosed glioma. Time point denoted: baseline, week 1 (first vaccination visit). Treatment reported: pre-vaccination baseline after standard-of-care therapy. TCRdb's copy holds only in-frame clones and misses some; the assay was immunoSEQ multiplex PCR. The data contain 50,000 or so clones, about nine tenths of them singletons. This sample comprised PBMCs, obtained from a glioma patient treated with radiotherapy, temozolomide or both. The receptors derive from a middle-aged man with glioma.

This chain uses TRBV28 with TRBJ1-5, with unresolved D. V was trimmed by 7 bases and J by 4 bases, leaving 14 bases between them. Germline CDR1 is MDHEN and CDR2 is SYDVKM. This CDR3 region has 14 residues. CDR3: CASIFAGSNQPQHF. CDR3 bases: TGTGCCAGCATCTTCGCGGGATCTAATCAGCCCCAGCATTTT.

The table lists this clone with a count of one. This rearrangement joins TRBV9 to TRBJ2-5, with D tentatively TRBD1 or TRBD2 (5 bases each). Trimming left V 4 bases short and J 4 bases short, with 17 bases between. CDR1 and CDR2 from the germline V gene are SGDLS and YYNGEE. This CDR3 comprises 15 residues. CDR3: CASSIRDGLGETQYF. The CDR3 bases are TGTGCCAGCAGCATACGGGACGGCCTGGGAGAGACCCAGTACTTC.

The gene calls are TRBV7-6 and TRBJ2-7; either TRBD1 or TRBD2 may supply D (5 bases each). V lost 5 bases and J lost 3, with 17 bases in between. CDR1 is SGHVS, CDR2 FNYEAQ, per germline. The CDR3 is 15 amino acids. Here the CDR3 reads CASSPLPRGNYEQYF. As DNA, the CDR3 is TGTGCCAGCAGCCCCCTACCGAGGGGTAACTACGAGCAGTACTTC.

This clone was seen only once. This chain joins TRBV7-2 and TRBJ2-6; TRBD2 matches at 7 bases. This CDR3 comprises 16 residues. J was trimmed by 4 bases and V by 5 bases; bases with no gene match: 8. CDR1 and CDR2 (germline): SGHTA, FQGNSA. This chain's CDR3 is CASSPRLATGANVLTF. The CDR3 bases are TGTGCCAGCAGCCCGCGACTAGCAACGGGGGCCAACGTCCTGACTTTC.